The present TCR beta chain was sequenced within a study of blood T cell repertoires in COVID-19 (dated by TCRdb to about 2020). Notes on the research overall: Samples covering the acute and convalescent phases of COVID-19 were provided by collaborators in the United States, Italy and Spain. A de-identified subject ID, COVID-19 status, age in years and sex were almost always included in the sample metadata. The repertoires were released in a freely available public database intended as a resource for research on the immune response to SARS-CoV-2. Subjects who had been exposed to COVID-19, were actively infected with it, or had recovered from it provided the deeply sampled blood TCRbeta repertoires that made up the dataset. The material from the prospective study consisted of cDNA or gDNA derived from T cells, B-cell-depleted T cells, or PBMCs. Samples were obtained from the ongoing ImmuneRACE study (first 160 participants) and from over 1,000 subjects provided by 6 global collaborators. Where available, HLA class I and class II types were obtained from metadata supplied by the sample provider rather than from assay-based typing. Broad study findings and their caveats: The quantity of clinical and demographic metadata differed by source and by participant and was supplied without curation.

The collaborating institutions used their own protocols to collect whole blood in K2EDTA tubes. For TCRbeta analysis, collaborator samples were shipped as frozen whole blood, as isolated PBMCs, or as DNA extracted from either sample type. The immunoSEQ Assay, a bias-controlled multiplex PCR, was used to amplify TCRbeta CDR3 regions from genomic DNA. The published analysis was carried out like this. The number of nucleated cells in each sample was estimated from the amplification of reference gene primers within the assay. To quantify the absolute abundance of each unique TCRbeta CDR3 rearrangement, sequence reads were collapsed and filtered. Productive Simpson clonality was computed per sample as the square root of Simpson's diversity index over productive rearrangements. The table comes from immuneACCESS by way of TCRdb, which keeps in-frame sequences with V and J called. Part of the clones is missing from these tables; in studies checked, under half for an unresolved V gene and the rest for unknown reasons. D and trimming come from the DNA, and the V and J calls and clone size come from that table. Here the sample has 200,000 or so clones; about 82% occur a single time. The biggest ten clones account for about 5.5% of the sample.

Its CDR3 holds 14 amino acids, cysteine through phenylalanine. Of the read, only the CDR3 DNA is kept; its 42 bases are in frame from base 1. V is shortened by 7 bases, J by 4 bases, and the region joining them spans 15 bases. From a lookup of the germline V gene, CDR1 and CDR2 are SGHRS and YFSETQ. Details on this clone: The antigen it binds to is not known. One base away there is no much larger clone; base qualities are not given.

The V and J segments used are TRBV5-1 and TRBJ2-1, with no D gene named confidently. The specimen was peripheral blood. This receptor was obtained from a woman in her 30s with acute or convalescent COVID-19. The CDR3 is CASGGSTGYNEQFF. The nucleotides are TGCGCCAGCGGTGGGTCTACGGGTTACAATGAGCAGTTCTTC.